Listed here are 30 T cell receptor beta chains from one sample, sequenced in a study of T cell responses to AZD1222 COVID-19 vaccine. The data were produced by immunoSEQ multiplex PCR, yet TCRdb's version contains in-frame clones alone and is incomplete. The data show more than 95,000 clones, with roughly 90% seen just once and about 17% held by the top ten. The sample here was peripheral blood, taken on day 0 of AZD1222 vaccination. The source is an adult in good health.

The V gene is TRBV30, the J gene TRBJ1-2; D not certain. The CDR3 runs to 15 residues. V lost 0 bases to trimming and J lost 4 bases, with 15 bases between them. Per the germline V gene, CDR1 is GTSNPN and CDR2 is SVGIG (reference sequence). DNA for the CDR3: TGTGCCTGGAGTGTACGACGGAGACCTGTCTATGGCTACACCTTC. Amino acid sequence: CAWSVRRRPVYGYTF.

This clone was observed a single time. The chain carries TRBV6-2 or TRBV6-3 and TRBJ2-7; D might be TRBD2 (6 bases). This CDR3 is built from 15 residues. V lost 0 bases and J 9 bases, leaving 18 bases between the germline ends. The germline V gene has CDR1 MNHEY and CDR2 SVGEGT. CDR3: CASSYSGGTPDSQYF. For the CDR3, the DNA is TGTGCCAGCAGTTACTCTGGGGGGACCCCCGACTCGCAGTACTTC.

The chain uses TRBV15 and TRBJ2-7; possible D gene TRBD1, 5 bases. The length of the CDR3 is 14 residues. V was clipped by 0 bases and J by 6 bases, with 12 bases between them. CDR1 and CDR2 from the germline V gene are LNHNV and YYDKDF (reference sequence). CDR3 sequence: CATSREVAGSEQYF. The CDR3 nucleotides are TGTGCCACCAGCAGAGAAGTGGCAGGGTCCGAGCAGTACTTC. Full variable domain (outside the CDR3, taken from reference TRBV15 and TRBJ2-7): DAMVIQNPRYQVTQFGKPVTLSCSQTLNHNVMYWYQQKSSQAPKLLFHYYDKDFNNEADTPDNFQSRRPNTSFCFLDIRSPGLGDTAMYLCATSREVAGSEQYFGPGTRLTVT.

The table lists this clone with a count of one. The V and J genes are TRBV7-3 and TRBJ2-1; D perhaps matches TRBD2 (6 bases). From germline, CDR1 is SGHTA and CDR2 FQGTGA. The CDR3 spans 14 residues. V lost 5 bases and J 7 bases, leaving 15 bases between the germline ends. Here the CDR3 DNA reads TGTGCCAGCAGCCTTGCGGGGATCGGGAATGAGCAGTTCTTC. It yields the protein CASSLAGIGNEQFF.

The chain links TRBV5-1 to TRBJ1-2, with 8 bases fitting TRBD1. CDR1 and CDR2 from the germline V gene are SGHRS and YFSETQ. Trimming cost V 0 bases and J 6 bases; bases outside gene matches: 7. The length of the CDR3 is 15 residues. As DNA, the CDR3 is TGCGCCAGCAGCTTGGCTGGCAGGGGGCTTGATGGCTACACCTTC. This translates into CASSLAGRGLDGYTF.

The V and J genes are TRBV7-9 and TRBJ1-4; D possibly corresponds to TRBD1 (6 bases). The V gene lost 5 bases and the J gene lost 8 bases, with 18 bases spanning the gap. CDR1 is SEHNR, CDR2 FQNEAQ, per germline (reference sequence). The CDR3 loop spans 15 amino acids. Here the CDR3 reads CASSTRRRGGEKLFF. For the CDR3, the DNA is TGTGCCAGCAGCACTCGACGAAGGGGGGGCGAAAAACTGTTTTTT. Complete variable domain (other parts from reference TRBV7-9 and TRBJ1-4): DTGVSQNPRHKITKRGQNVTFRCDPISEHNRLYWYRQTLGQGPEFLTYFQNEAQLEKSRLLSDRFSAERPKGSFSTLEIQRTEQGDSAMYLCASSTRRRGGEKLFFGSGTQLSVL.

The genes are TRBV6-5 and TRBJ1-5; 9 bases align to TRBD1. CDR3 size: 13 residues. J gave up 8 bases and V 7 bases, and 6 bases lay outside the gene matches. Germline lookup yields CDR1 MNHEY and CDR2 SVGAGI. Here the CDR3 reads CASMTGGVEPQHF. The DNA of the CDR3 is TGTGCCAGCATGACAGGGGGTGTTGAGCCCCAGCATTTT.

This clone was found once. The V call is TRBV27, the J call TRBJ2-7; D unresolved. The V gene's germline CDR1 is MNHEY and CDR2 SMNVEV (reference sequence). The V gene lost 1 base and the J gene lost 4 bases, with 11 bases spanning the gap. The CDR3 covers 14 residues. This CDR3 reads CASSLYSPKYEQYF. The DNA of the CDR3 is TGTGCCAGCAGTTTATATTCCCCTAAATACGAGCAGTACTTC.

This clone came up a few times. The chain is built from TRBV4-1 and TRBJ1-2, with no clear D. CDR1 MGHRA and CDR2 YSYEKL come from the germline V gene. The CDR3 loop spans 16 amino acids. Trimming took off 2 bases at V and 0 bases at J, with 13 bases between the two ends. The DNA of the CDR3 is TGCGCCAGCAGCCAATCCGCTCGGAATTCTAACTATGGCTACACCTTC. Its translation: CASSQSARNSNYGYTF.

V is TRBV18 and J is TRBJ2-5; possible D gene TRBD1, 6 bases. Trimming stripped 0 bases from V and 4 bases from J, with 9 bases between. Looked up from germline, CDR1 is KGHSH and CDR2 is LQKENI. The CDR3 extends over 14 amino acids. In nucleotides, the CDR3 is TGTGCCAGCTCACCACCGGGCAGGGGAGAGACCCAGTACTTC. Protein: CASSPPGRGETQYF.

The chain is built from TRBV5-4 and TRBJ1-1; a possible D gene is TRBD1 (6 bases). Germline CDR1 SGHNT, CDR2 YYREEE (reference sequence). This CDR3 has 18 residues. With 3 bases removed from V and 0 bases from J, the gap between germline ends came to 21 bases. CDR3 in amino acids: CASSSGQTGILVNTEAFF. The CDR3 coding sequence is TGTGCCAGCAGCTCAGGGCAAACAGGGATTTTGGTGAACACTGAAGCTTTCTTT.

The gene calls are TRBV29-1 and TRBJ2-6; D gene uncertain. Trimming shortened V by 2 bases and J by 0 bases, and 8 bases separated the two germline ends. The CDR3 consists of 15 residues. Germline CDR1 reads SQVTM; CDR2 reads ANQGSEA. The CDR3: CSVESASSGANVLTF. The CDR3 region has the DNA TGCAGCGTTGAAAGCGCCAGCTCTGGGGCCAACGTCCTGACTTTC.

The rearrangement links TRBV5-6 to TRBJ1-2; D remains unclear. V lost 2 bases and J 4 bases, leaving 15 bases between the germline ends. Looked up from germline, CDR1 is SGHDT and CDR2 is YYEEEE. This CDR3 has 15 amino acids. CDR3 nucleotide sequence: TGTGCCAGCAGCTTTTACGATACCCCGGTCTATGGCTACACCTTC. Its protein is CASSFYDTPVYGYTF.

The chain links TRBV9 to TRBJ2-6, with D unresolved. The CDR3 extends over 14 amino acids. The V end lost 4 bases, the J end lost 11 bases, and 16 bases lay between the germline ends. Germline CDR1 reads SGDLS; CDR2 reads YYNGEE. CDR3 nucleotides: TGTGCCAGCAGCTTTCGGACCGATCGAGACGTCCTGACTTTC. It translates to CASSFRTDRDVLTF. Combining the CDR3 with reference TRBV9 and TRBJ2-6 gives the whole variable domain DSGVTQTPKHLITATGQRVTLRCSPRSGDLSVYWYQQSLDQGLQFLIQYYNGEERAKGNILERFSAQQFPDLHSELNLSSLELGDSALYFCASSFRTDRDVLTFGAGSRLTVL.

There are a few counts of this clone. This chain joins TRBV29-1 and TRBJ2-5; D is undetermined. Germline V lookup: CDR1 SQVTM, CDR2 ANQGSEA. CDR3 length equals 14 residues. The ends were cut back, 5 bases at V and 3 bases at J, with 16 bases in the middle. The CDR3 loop reads CSVPTALAEETQYF. As DNA, the CDR3 is TGCAGCGTTCCCACGGCCCTTGCCGAAGAGACCCAGTACTTC.

The chain uses TRBV18 and TRBJ2-2, with 9 bases identical to TRBD2. Germline CDR1 is KGHSH and CDR2 is LQKENI. V lost 3 bases, J lost 5 bases, and 7 bases stayed unmatched. This CDR3 is built from 16 residues. CDR3 sequence: CASSPPISGRTGELFF. The CDR3 nucleotides read TGTGCCAGCTCACCGCCTATTAGCGGGAGAACCGGGGAGCTGTTTTTT.

This clone has just a few counts. The rearrangement links TRBV5-4 to TRBJ2-7; no clear D. Looked up from germline, CDR1 is SGHNT and CDR2 is YYREEE (reference sequence). The CDR3 covers 12 residues. V lost 4 bases to trimming and J lost 3 bases, with 8 bases between them. The CDR3 spells CASSVDNYEQYF. CDR3 nucleotides: TGTGCCAGCAGCGTCGACAACTACGAGCAGTACTTC. The whole variable domain, remainder taken from reference TRBV5-4 and TRBJ2-7, is ETGVTQSPTHLIKTRGQQVTLRCSSQSGHNTVSWYQQALGQGPQFIFQYYREEENGRGNFPPRFSGLQFPNYSSELNVNALELDDSALYLCASSVDNYEQYFGPGTRLTVT.

The chain couples TRBV7-2 to TRBJ2-5; D perhaps matches TRBD2 (7 bases). The V and J ends lost 5 bases and 4 bases respectively, with 11 bases between them. The length of the CDR3 is 13 residues. Germline assignment: CDR1 SGHTA and CDR2 FQGNSA. Here the CDR3 DNA reads TGTGCCAGCAGCCCGGGGGGCCGAGAGACCCAGTACTTC. Encoded protein: CASSPGGRETQYF.

The chain has TRBV15 and TRBJ1-1, with a tentative D call TRBD1 (6 bases). There are 16 residues in the CDR3. V shed 5 bases and J shed 2 bases, with 18 bases lying between them. Germline V gives CDR1 LNHNV, CDR2 YYDKDF (reference sequence). CDR3: CATSQVGGSGNTEAFF. In DNA form, the CDR3 reads TGTGCCACCAGCCAGGTGGGGGGCTCCGGAAACACTGAAGCTTTCTTT.

This clone was seen a few times. Other DNA sequences in the same sample also yield this CDR3. In DNA form, the CDR3 reads TGTGCCAGCAGTTTAATGATGAACACTGAAGCTTTCTTT. This translates into CASSLMMNTEAFF. V usage is TRBV27 and J usage is TRBJ1-1; D gene unclear. This CDR3 spans 13 amino acids. The V and J ends lost 2 bases and 0 bases respectively, with 4 bases between them. The V gene's germline CDR1 is MNHEY and CDR2 SMNVEV (reference sequence).

The chain carries TRBV28 and TRBJ2-2, with a tentative D call TRBD2 (6 bases). The germline V and J ends were trimmed by 6 bases and 6 bases, with 17 bases remaining between them. CDR1 and CDR2 from the germline V gene are MDHEN and SYDVKM. The CDR3 length is 15 residues. The CDR3 reads CASSLLVGGPGELFF. The CDR3 nucleotides read TGTGCCAGCAGCCTACTAGTGGGGGGTCCCGGGGAGCTGTTTTTT.

The chain recombines TRBV30 with TRBJ1-5; D is unresolved. The CDR3 is 17 residues long. Germline V lookup: CDR1 GTSNPN, CDR2 SVGIG (reference sequence). V dropped 0 bases and J dropped 0 bases, with 15 bases sitting between them. CDR3 amino acids: CAWSVPRADLSNQPQHF. The CDR3 nucleotides read TGTGCCTGGAGTGTACCCCGGGCAGATCTTAGCAATCAGCCCCAGCATTTT.

CDR3 loop: CASSYPNGDGYTF. The DNA for the CDR3 is TGTGCCAGCAGCTACCCAAACGGGGACGGCTACACCTTC. The chain has TRBV7-3 and TRBJ1-2; the D gene is possibly TRBD1 (5 bases). The CDR3 sequence is 13 residues long. CDR1 is SGHTA, CDR2 FQGTGA, per germline. The V gene lost 4 bases and the J gene lost 8 bases, with 14 bases spanning the gap.

The chain combines TRBV6-1 with TRBJ2-5; no clear D. The germline V gene has CDR1 MNHNS and CDR2 SASEGT. The CDR3 consists of 15 residues. Trimming removed 3 bases from V and 3 bases from J, with 14 bases in between. The CDR3 region has the DNA TGTGCCAGCAGTGATACTGACACTTTAAAAGAGACCCAGTACTTC. Amino acid sequence: CASSDTDTLKETQYF.

This chain joins TRBV6-5 and TRBJ1-5; a weak D match, TRBD1 (6 bases). The V gene lost 2 bases and the J gene lost 1 base, with 12 bases spanning the gap. CDR1 and CDR2 (germline): MNHEY, SVGAGI. The CDR3 is 16 amino acids. In nucleotides, the CDR3 is TGTGCCAGCAGTTACGGGGGCAGGGGAAGCAATCAGCCCCAGCATTTT. It is translated as CASSYGGRGSNQPQHF.

The J gene is TRBJ1-3, the V gene TRBV7-5. TRBV7-5 counts as a pseudogene. The CDR3 totals 20 residues. The CDR3 DNA is TGTGTCAGAAGGCGTAGAACCTTAGATGTTGTCAGGAGCTCTGGAAACACCATATATTTT. Protein product: CVRRRRTLDVVRSSGNTIYF.

The V gene is TRBV5-1, the J gene TRBJ2-2; 10 bases map to TRBD2. With V trimmed by 3 bases and J by 5 bases, 4 bases remained unmatched. The CDR3 spans 15 residues. CDR1 and CDR2 from the germline V gene are SGHRS and YFSETQ. Written as DNA, the CDR3 is TGCGCCAGCAGCTCGGGACTAGCGAGTACCGGGGAGCTGTTTTTT. This encodes CASSSGLASTGELFF.

V and J are TRBV5-1 and TRBJ1-2; D is uncertain. The V gene lost 0 bases and the J gene lost 10 bases, with 19 bases spanning the gap. The V gene's germline CDR1 is SGHRS and CDR2 YFSETQ. The CDR3 length is 15 residues. CDR3 sequence: CASSLALETNGNYTF. As DNA, the CDR3 is TGCGCCAGCAGCTTGGCCTTGGAGACTAATGGGAACTACACCTTC.

The chain has TRBV20-1 and TRBJ2-7, with unresolved D. The CDR3 consists of 10 residues. The V end lost 4 bases, the J end lost 1 base, and 2 bases lay between the germline ends. In germline, CDR1 is DFQATT, CDR2 SNEGSKA (reference sequence). The DNA for the CDR3 is TGCAGTGCTAAGTCCTACGAGCAGTACTTC. It specifies CSAKSYEQYF.

The genes are TRBV5-5 and TRBJ1-2, with no clear D. Trimming took 1 base from V and 4 from J, leaving 14 bases between them. There are 15 residues in the CDR3. Germline V lookup: CDR1 SGHKS, CDR2 YYEKEE (reference sequence). The CDR3 here is CASSLFGLRGYGYTF. Here the CDR3 DNA reads TGTGCCAGCAGCTTGTTCGGCCTCCGGGGCTATGGCTACACCTTC. Full variable domain (outside the CDR3, taken from reference TRBV5-5 and TRBJ1-2): DAGVTQSPTHLIKTRGQQVTLRCSPISGHKSVSWYQQVLGQGPQFIFQYYEKEERGRGNFPDRFSARQFPNYSSELNVNALLLGDSALYLCASSLFGLRGYGYTFGSGTRLTVV.